These T cell receptor beta chains were read from a single sample in a study of shared clonotypes between healthy human individuals. The table came from immunoSEQ multiplex PCR; TCRdb's copy has only in-frame clones and leaves some out. There are some 2,000,000 clones in the sample; roughly 94% occur only once, and 0.9% to 1.4% lies in the top ten. The specimen sequenced was naive CD8+ T cells sorted from blood. The receptors were gathered from a young man in good health. Each CDR3 is given with its conserved first and last residue. Each record gives: clone size, V gene, D gene, J gene, CDR3 protein. D genes are given only for firm matches. The size field is filled for only some rows; it gives once, few, many or a size class.

abundance: NA
v_gene: TRBV4-1
d_gene: NA
j_gene: TRBJ2-2
CDR3aa: CASSQGEAYTGELFF

abundance: NA
v_gene: TRBV7-8
d_gene: TRBD2
j_gene: TRBJ2-7
CDR3aa: CASSPTSGGYEQYF

abundance: NA
v_gene: TRBV9
d_gene: NA
j_gene: TRBJ2-1
CDR3aa: CASSVEGGEYNEQFF

abundance: NA
v_gene: TRBV4-3
d_gene: TRBD2
j_gene: NA
CDR3aa: CASSQDREELEQYF

abundance: NA
v_gene: TRBV9
d_gene: TRBD1
j_gene: TRBJ2-1
CDR3aa: CASSVGLPGQGRDEQFF

abundance: NA
v_gene: TRBV28
d_gene: NA
j_gene: TRBJ2-1
CDR3aa: CASSPKAAYNEQFF

abundance: NA
v_gene: TRBV7-9
d_gene: TRBD1
j_gene: TRBJ2-5
CDR3aa: CASSWDRQETQYF

abundance: NA
v_gene: TRBV28
d_gene: NA
j_gene: TRBJ1-6
CDR3aa: CASRWDGAYSPLHF

abundance: once
v_gene: TRBV5-1
d_gene: NA
j_gene: TRBJ2-3
CDR3aa: CASSPRGSEADTQYF

abundance: NA
v_gene: TRBV27
d_gene: NA
j_gene: TRBJ2-7
CDR3aa: CASSPEGSSYEQYF

abundance: NA
v_gene: TRBV9
d_gene: TRBD1
j_gene: TRBJ2-5
CDR3aa: CASSPTGGEGATQYF

abundance: NA
v_gene: TRBV29-1
d_gene: NA
j_gene: TRBJ2-7
CDR3aa: CSVLTHPRGSGPYEQYF

abundance: once
v_gene: TRBV19
d_gene: NA
j_gene: TRBJ1-1
CDR3aa: CASSWRGDGEAFF

abundance: NA
v_gene: TRBV29-1
d_gene: NA
j_gene: TRBJ2-7
CDR3aa: CSVESLSYEQYF

abundance: NA
v_gene: TRBV7-3
d_gene: NA
j_gene: TRBJ2-7
CDR3aa: CASSLFPGYEQYF

abundance: NA
v_gene: TRBV5-4
d_gene: NA
j_gene: TRBJ2-1
CDR3aa: CASTTHNEQFF

abundance: NA
v_gene: TRBV7-9
d_gene: NA
j_gene: TRBJ1-3
CDR3aa: CASSLSWSSGNTIYF

abundance: NA
v_gene: TRBV25-1
d_gene: TRBD2
j_gene: TRBJ2-3
CDR3aa: CASSEYGGGTDTQYF

abundance: NA
v_gene: TRBV29-1
d_gene: NA
j_gene: TRBJ1-2
CDR3aa: CSVVGDYGYTF

abundance: NA
v_gene: TRBV4-1
d_gene: NA
j_gene: TRBJ2-7
CDR3aa: CASSQEADSVGYEQYF

abundance: NA
v_gene: TRBV4-3
d_gene: NA
j_gene: TRBJ2-7
CDR3aa: CASSQGIGGQWEQYF

abundance: NA
v_gene: TRBV27
d_gene: NA
j_gene: TRBJ2-4
CDR3aa: CASSPGAKNIQYF

abundance: NA
v_gene: TRBV2
d_gene: NA
j_gene: TRBJ1-5
CDR3aa: CASEGGASNQPQHF

abundance: NA
v_gene: TRBV5-6
d_gene: NA
j_gene: TRBJ1-1
CDR3aa: CASSPEGYTEAFF

abundance: few
v_gene: TRBV9
d_gene: TRBD1
j_gene: TRBJ1-6
CDR3aa: CASSVGDRASYNSPLHF

abundance: NA
v_gene: TRBV4-3
d_gene: NA
j_gene: TRBJ1-3
CDR3aa: CASSQGVGQGFSGNTIYF

abundance: NA
v_gene: TRBV7-8
d_gene: TRBD2
j_gene: TRBJ2-7
CDR3aa: CASSSGLAGTPITYEQYF

abundance: NA
v_gene: TRBV19
d_gene: NA
j_gene: TRBJ2-7
CDR3aa: CASSIGDSAIYEQYF

abundance: NA
v_gene: TRBV11-2
d_gene: TRBD2
j_gene: TRBJ2-3
CDR3aa: CASSLAGGVTDTQYF